Sequencing of this TCR beta chain was carried out in a study of T cells in Graves' hyperthyroidism and ophthalmopathy. This clonotype appeared many times. CDR1 and CDR2 from the germline V gene are SNHLY and FYNNEI. The CDR3 is 15 residues long. The ends were cut back, 5 bases at V and 3 bases at J, with 17 bases in the middle. Before ophthalmopathy appeared, progressors gave blood at initial hyperthyroidism diagnosis. PBMCs stemmed from over 7.5 ml fresh peripheral blood. Amplification of TCR beta CDR3 regions was performed using RNA transcripts as template. When the TCR CDR3 underwent first-round RT-PCR, the HTBI primer set was used. MiXCR was run by TCRdb on the multiplex PCR reads, yielding one entry per CDR3 protein. The sample consists of roughly 130,000 distinct CDR3 sequences, approximately 24% of them appearing once.

Sequenced material: blood. This clonotype originated in a woman aged 50 to 60 with Graves' hyperthyroidism that later progressed to Graves' ophthalmopathy. This chain connects TRBV2 to TRBJ2-7; weak D call: TRBD1 (6 bases). CDR3 sequence reads: CASSPTRGTNYEQYF. In DNA form, the CDR3 reads TGTGCCAGCAGTCCTACCCGAGGGACAAACTACGAGCAGTACTTC.